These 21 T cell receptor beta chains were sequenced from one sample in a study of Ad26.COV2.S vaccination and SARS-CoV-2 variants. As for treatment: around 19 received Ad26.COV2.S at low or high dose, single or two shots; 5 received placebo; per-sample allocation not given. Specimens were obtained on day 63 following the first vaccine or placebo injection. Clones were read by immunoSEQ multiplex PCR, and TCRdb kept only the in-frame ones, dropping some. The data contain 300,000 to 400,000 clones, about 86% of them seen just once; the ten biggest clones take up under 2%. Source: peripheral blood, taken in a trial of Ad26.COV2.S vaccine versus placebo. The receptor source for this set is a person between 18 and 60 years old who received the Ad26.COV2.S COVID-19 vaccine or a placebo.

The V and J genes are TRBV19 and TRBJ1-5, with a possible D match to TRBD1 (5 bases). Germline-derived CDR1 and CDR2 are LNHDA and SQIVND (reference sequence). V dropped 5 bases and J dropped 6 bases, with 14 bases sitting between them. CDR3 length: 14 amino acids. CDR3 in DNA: TGTGCCAGTAGTGACACGGGGGTTCGTCAGCCCCAGCATTTT. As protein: CASSDTGVRQPQHF.

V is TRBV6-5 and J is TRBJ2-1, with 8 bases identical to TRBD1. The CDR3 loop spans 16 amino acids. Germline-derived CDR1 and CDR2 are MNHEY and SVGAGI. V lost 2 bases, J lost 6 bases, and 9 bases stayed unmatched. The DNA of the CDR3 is TGTGCCAGCAGTTACACATCTACTACAGGGGGCAATGAGCAGTTCTTC. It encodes CASSYTSTTGGNEQFF.

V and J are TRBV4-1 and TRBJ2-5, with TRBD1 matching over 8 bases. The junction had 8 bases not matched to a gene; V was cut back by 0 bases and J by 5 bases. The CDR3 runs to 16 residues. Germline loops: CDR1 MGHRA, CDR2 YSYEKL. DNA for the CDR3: TGCGCCAGCAGCCAAGACGCAGGGGGCGGTAGGGAGACCCAGTACTTC. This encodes CASSQDAGGGRETQYF.

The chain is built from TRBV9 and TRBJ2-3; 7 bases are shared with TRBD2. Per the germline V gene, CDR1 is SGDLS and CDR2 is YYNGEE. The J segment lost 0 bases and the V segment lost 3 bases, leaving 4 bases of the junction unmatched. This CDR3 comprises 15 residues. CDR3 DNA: TGTGCCAGCAGCGCCGGGGGGTCTAGCACAGATACGCAGTATTTT. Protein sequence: CASSAGGSSTDTQYF.

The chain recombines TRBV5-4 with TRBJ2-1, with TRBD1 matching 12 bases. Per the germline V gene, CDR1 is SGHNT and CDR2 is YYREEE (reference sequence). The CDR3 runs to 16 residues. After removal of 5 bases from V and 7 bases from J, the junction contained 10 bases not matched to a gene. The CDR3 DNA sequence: TGTGCCAGCAGACCTCCGGGACAGGGGGCTTTGAATGAGCAGTTCTTC. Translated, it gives CASRPPGQGALNEQFF.

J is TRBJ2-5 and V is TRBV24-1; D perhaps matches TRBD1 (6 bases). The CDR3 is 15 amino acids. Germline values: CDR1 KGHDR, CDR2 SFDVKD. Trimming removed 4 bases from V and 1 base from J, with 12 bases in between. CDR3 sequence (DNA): TGTGCCACCAGTGACCCTTCGACAGGCCAAGAGACCCAGTACTTC. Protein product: CATSDPSTGQETQYF.

The CDR3 sequence: CASSLVGGAMNTEAFF. The CDR3 bases are TGTGCCAGCAGCTTAGTAGGTGGGGCTATGAACACTGAAGCTTTCTTT. The rearrangement joins TRBV11-2 to TRBJ1-1, with a possible D match to TRBD1 (5 bases). Between the trimmed V and J ends, which lost 1 base and 0 bases, there was a span of 12 bases. The CDR3 sequence is 16 residues long. The germline V gene has CDR1 SGHAT and CDR2 FQNNGV. The whole variable domain, filled in from reference TRBV11-2 and TRBJ1-1, reads EAGVAQSPRYKIIEKRQSVAFWCNPISGHATLYWYQQILGQGPKLLIQFQNNGVVDDSQLPKDRFSAERLKGVDSTLKIQPAKLEDSAVYLCASSLVGGAMNTEAFFGQGTRLTVV.

The CDR3 region is CASNQDGRGAYNEQFF. CDR3 DNA sequence: TGTGCCAGCAACCAGGACGGCAGAGGGGCCTACAATGAGCAGTTCTTC. The gene calls are TRBV25-1 and TRBJ2-1; tentatively, D is TRBD1 or TRBD2 (5 bases each). Germline CDR1 is MGHDK and CDR2 is SYGVNS. This CDR3 contains 16 residues. With 7 bases removed from V and 2 bases from J, the gap between germline ends came to 18 bases.

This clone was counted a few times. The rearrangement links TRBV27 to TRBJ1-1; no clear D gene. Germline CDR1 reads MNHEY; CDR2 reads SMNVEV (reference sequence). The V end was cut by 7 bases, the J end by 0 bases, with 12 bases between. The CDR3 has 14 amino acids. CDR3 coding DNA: TGTGCCAGCACCCCCGTGGGGATGAACACTGAAGCTTTCTTT. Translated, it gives CASTPVGMNTEAFF.

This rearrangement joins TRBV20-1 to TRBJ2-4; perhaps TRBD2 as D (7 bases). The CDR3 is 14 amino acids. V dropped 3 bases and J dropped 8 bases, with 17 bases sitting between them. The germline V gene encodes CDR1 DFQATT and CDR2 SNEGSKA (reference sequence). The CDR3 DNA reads TGCAGTGCTAGTCTAGGGGGGGCGGGGGACATTCAGTACTTC. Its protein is CSASLGGAGDIQYF.

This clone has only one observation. The CDR3 DNA reads as TGCGCCAGCAGCCAATTTCAAACTAGCAATCAGCCCCAGCATTTT. It yields the protein CASSQFQTSNQPQHF. V usage is TRBV4-1 and J usage is TRBJ1-5; D call uncertain. Between the trimmed V and J ends, which lost 2 bases and 0 bases, there was a span of 8 bases. Looked up from germline, CDR1 is MGHRA and CDR2 is YSYEKL. This CDR3 has 15 amino acids.

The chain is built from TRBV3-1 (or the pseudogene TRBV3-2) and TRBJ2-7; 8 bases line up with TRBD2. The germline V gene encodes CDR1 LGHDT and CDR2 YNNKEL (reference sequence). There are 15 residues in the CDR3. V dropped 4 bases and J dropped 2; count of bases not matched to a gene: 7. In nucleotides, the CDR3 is TGTGCCAGCAGCCCCGGGGGCGGGGGGCCCTACGAGCAGTACTTC. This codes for CASSPGGGGPYEQYF.

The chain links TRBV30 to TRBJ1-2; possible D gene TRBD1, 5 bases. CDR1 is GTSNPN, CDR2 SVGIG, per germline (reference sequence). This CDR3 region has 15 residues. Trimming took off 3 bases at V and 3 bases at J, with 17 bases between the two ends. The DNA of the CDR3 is TGTGCCTGGAGGGCTTTGGGGGTTTCCTACTATGGCTACACCTTC. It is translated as CAWRALGVSYYGYTF.

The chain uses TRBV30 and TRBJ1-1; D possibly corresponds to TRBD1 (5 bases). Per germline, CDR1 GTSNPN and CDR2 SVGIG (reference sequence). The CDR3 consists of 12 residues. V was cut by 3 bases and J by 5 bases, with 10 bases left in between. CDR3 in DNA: TGTGCCTGGAGGGGGGTCTCAACTGAAGCTTTCTTT. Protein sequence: CAWRGVSTEAFF.

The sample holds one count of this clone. CDR3 amino acids: CASSINEGAYEQYF. The DNA for the CDR3 is TGTGCCAGTAGTATCAACGAGGGGGCCTACGAGCAGTACTTC. The rearrangement uses TRBV19 and TRBJ2-7; possibly TRBD1 for D (6 bases). The CDR3 runs 14 residues. V was pared by 3 bases and J by 2 bases, with 11 bases between. Looked up from germline, CDR1 is LNHDA and CDR2 is SQIVND (reference sequence).

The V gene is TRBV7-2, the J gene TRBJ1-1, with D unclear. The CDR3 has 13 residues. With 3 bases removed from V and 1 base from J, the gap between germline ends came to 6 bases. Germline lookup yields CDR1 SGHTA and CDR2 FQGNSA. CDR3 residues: CASSFQQNTEAFF. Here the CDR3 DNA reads TGTGCCAGCAGCTTTCAACAGAACACTGAAGCTTTCTTT.

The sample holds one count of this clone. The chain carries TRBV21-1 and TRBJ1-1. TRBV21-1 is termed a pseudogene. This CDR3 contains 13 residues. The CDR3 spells CASSGRKNTEAFF. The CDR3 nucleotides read TGTGCCAGCAGCGGCCGGAAGAACACTGAAGCTTTCTTT.

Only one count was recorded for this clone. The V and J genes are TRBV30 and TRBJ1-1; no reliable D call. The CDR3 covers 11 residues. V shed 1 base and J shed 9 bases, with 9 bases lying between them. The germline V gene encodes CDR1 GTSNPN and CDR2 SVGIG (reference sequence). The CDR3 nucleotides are TGTGCCTGGAGTGAAAGGGAGCAAGCTTTCTTT. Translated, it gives CAWSEREQAFF. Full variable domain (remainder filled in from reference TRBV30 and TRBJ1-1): SQTIHQWPATLVQPVGSPLSLECTVEGTSNPNLYWYRQAAGRGLQLLFYSVGIGQISSEVPQNLSASRPQDRQFILSSKKLLLSDSGFYLCAWSEREQAFFGQGTRLTVV.

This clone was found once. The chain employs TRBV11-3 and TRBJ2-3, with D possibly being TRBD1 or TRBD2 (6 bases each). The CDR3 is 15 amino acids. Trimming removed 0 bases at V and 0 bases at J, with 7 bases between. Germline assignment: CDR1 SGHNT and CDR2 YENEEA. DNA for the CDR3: TGTGCCAGCAGCTTAGAGGGGGGCAGCACAGATACGCAGTATTTT. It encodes CASSLEGGSTDTQYF. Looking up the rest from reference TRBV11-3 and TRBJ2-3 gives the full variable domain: EAGVVQSPRYKIIEKKQPVAFWCNPISGHNTLYWYLQNLGQGPELLIRYENEEAVDDSQLPKDRFSAERLKGVDSTLKIQPAELGDSAVYLCASSLEGGSTDTQYFGPGTRLTVL.

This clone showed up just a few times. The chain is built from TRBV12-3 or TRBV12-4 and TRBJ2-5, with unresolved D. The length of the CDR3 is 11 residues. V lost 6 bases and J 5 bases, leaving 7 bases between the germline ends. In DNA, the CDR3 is TGTGCCAGCAGGGAAGGGGAGACCCAGTACTTC. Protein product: CASREGETQYF.

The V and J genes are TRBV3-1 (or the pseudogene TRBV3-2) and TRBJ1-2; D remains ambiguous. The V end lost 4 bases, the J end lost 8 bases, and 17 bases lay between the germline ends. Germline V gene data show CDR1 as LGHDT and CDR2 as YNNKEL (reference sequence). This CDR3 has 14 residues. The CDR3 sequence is CASSRPDRVKGYTF. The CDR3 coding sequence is TGTGCCAGCAGCCGCCCAGACCGCGTCAAGGGCTACACCTTC.